This T cell receptor beta chain was recorded in a study of T cells in women clearing cervical HPV infection (dated by TCRdb to the late 2010s). About the full investigation: The cases were 25 to 30 women with histologically confirmed HPV16-related CIN3 or worse, and 2 of these cases were invasive cancers. The parent cohort enrolled 9,800 or so women aged 18 or older in Guanacaste, Costa Rica, during about 1993 to 1994 and followed them for approximately seven years. HLA typing was available for only a few women, so HLA type could not be excluded as a confounder. A median age of 34 years was observed in cases versus over 37 in controls, and no significant differences in baseline characteristics were found. Cases were matched to controls by age within five years and by the year the sample was collected. Controls were more than 20 women whose single incident HPV16 infection cleared within 12 months without precancer or cancer developing. An exploratory proof-of-principle case-control study, nested within the Guanacaste HPV Natural History Study in Costa Rica, was conducted to compare TCR repertoires across cervical HPV16 outcomes. For cases, the median interval between lesion detection and blood sampling was about 150 days, with an interquartile range of 90 to 200 days. Blood from cases was collected at the visit at which the lesion was first identified, whereas blood from controls was collected once infection was no longer detected. As quality controls, five blinded duplicates were added to each group, bringing the total to 60 or so samples made up of 50 participants and about ten replicates. Beyond this particular receptor, the publication reports: Cases were distinguished from controls with an estimated AUC of approximately 0.79 by random forest classifiers combining richness and V gene abundances. Whether associations preceded infection or resulted from infection could not be shown with the cross-sectional design, and effector/memory subsets and HPV-specific T cells were not isolated. TRBV6-7 relative abundance was lower in cases than in controls (roughly 0.12% versus 0.17%; Bonferroni P = 0.0008). Significantly higher TCR repertoire richness was observed in CIN3+ cases than in controls across sequencing depths, whereas no difference in evenness was found. Because the number of T cells per sample was unknown, the richness differences could reflect varying T-cell content rather than repertoire biology.

TCR beta CDR3 regions were amplified by multiplex PCR using the immunoSEQ assay from an average of roughly 1,100 ng genomic DNA per sample. The assay corrected primer bias using a complete synthetic TCR repertoire to establish an amplification baseline. The amplicons were sequenced using the Illumina platform. Per the authors' processing: Sequences were error-corrected by clustering with frequency ratios and a modified nearest-neighbor algorithm and were then analyzed in the immunoSEQ Analyzer with IMGT gene definitions. TCR richness and evenness were averaged over 20 rarefaction repeats at each rarefaction depth, excluding samples with fewer sequences than the depth. V, D and J gene relative abundances were compared between groups with Wilcoxon rank sum tests, applying FDR correction. Blinded duplicates gave an intraclass correlation of roughly 95% for TCR richness and an average of around 83% across roughly 69 gene segments. The source is immuneACCESS, and TCRdb retained only in-frame sequences with V and J called. Part of the clones is not carried over; for the studies checked, unresolved V genes explain less than half of this, and the remainder is unexplained. V, J and clone size reflect that table, while D and trimming were determined from the DNA. The sample has about 30,000 clones on record. The leading ten clones occupy approximately 3% of the sample.

As concerns this clone: The antigen it binds to is not known. The read comes to an end 3 residues before the CDR3 does, leaving the germline J gene to fill in the end.

Based on the germline V gene, the CDR1 and CDR2 sequences are SNHLY and FYNNEI. The CDR3 numbers 14 residues from cysteine through phenylalanine. Of the CDR3's DNA, 33 bases were read; they are in frame from base 1. From V the trimming removes 7 bases and from J it removes 0 bases, while the gene matches leave 5 bases of the junction unaccounted for. Every participant had a single incident cervical HPV16 infection, and women with prevalent HPV16 infections were excluded. Cervical HPV DNA was detected with MY09/MY11 PCR, and genotyping was done by dot-blot hybridization. Approximately 15 mL of heparinized blood were centrifuged, and the buffy coat was split into aliquots, frozen at -30 degrees C, and then kept at -80 degrees C. Genomic DNA was extracted from buffy coat specimens using QIAGEN kits.

Specimen: blood buffy coat. The sequence joins TRBV2 to TRBJ2-7, and 8 bases in between align with TRBD2. This TCR came from a woman aged 18 to 75 with a cervical HPV16 infection that either progressed to CIN3+ or cleared (not recorded which). The CDR3 is CASKIAGSSYEQYF. CDR3 DNA (partial): TGTGCCAGCAAAATAGCGGGGAGCTCCTACGAG.